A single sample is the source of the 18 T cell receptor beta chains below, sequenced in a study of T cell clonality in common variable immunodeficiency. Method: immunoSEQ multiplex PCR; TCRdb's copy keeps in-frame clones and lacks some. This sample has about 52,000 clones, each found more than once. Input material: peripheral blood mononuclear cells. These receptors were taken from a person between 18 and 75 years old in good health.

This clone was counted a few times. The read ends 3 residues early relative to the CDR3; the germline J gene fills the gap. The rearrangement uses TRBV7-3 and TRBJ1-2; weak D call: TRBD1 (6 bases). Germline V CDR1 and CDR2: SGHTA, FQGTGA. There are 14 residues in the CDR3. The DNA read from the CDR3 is TGTGCCAGCAGCCTCCAGGGGAGCACAGATACC. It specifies CASSLQGSTDT. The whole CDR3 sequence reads CASSLQGSTDTYTF.

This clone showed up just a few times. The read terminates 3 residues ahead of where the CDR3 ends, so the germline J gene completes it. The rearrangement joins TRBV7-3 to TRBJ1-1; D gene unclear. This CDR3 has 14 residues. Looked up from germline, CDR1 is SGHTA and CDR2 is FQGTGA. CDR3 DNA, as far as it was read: TGTGCCAGCAGCCTAGCGGGAGATACAGATACG. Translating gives CASSLAGDTDT. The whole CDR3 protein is CASSLAGDTDTAFF.

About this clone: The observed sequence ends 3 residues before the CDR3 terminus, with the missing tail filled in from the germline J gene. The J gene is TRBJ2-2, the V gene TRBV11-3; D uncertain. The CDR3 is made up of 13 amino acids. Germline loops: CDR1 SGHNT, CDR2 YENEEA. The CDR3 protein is CASSLIYGEKLFF. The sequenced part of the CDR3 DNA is TGTGCCAGCAGCTTAATCTACGGTGAAAAG.

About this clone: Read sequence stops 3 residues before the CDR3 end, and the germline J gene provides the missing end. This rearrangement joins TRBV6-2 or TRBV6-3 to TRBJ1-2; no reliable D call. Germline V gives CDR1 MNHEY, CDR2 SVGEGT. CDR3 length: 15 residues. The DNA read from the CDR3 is TGTGCCAGCACTCCTCTAGCTTCGGTTGACAATGAC. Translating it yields CASTPLASVDND. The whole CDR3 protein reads CASTPLASVDNDYTF.

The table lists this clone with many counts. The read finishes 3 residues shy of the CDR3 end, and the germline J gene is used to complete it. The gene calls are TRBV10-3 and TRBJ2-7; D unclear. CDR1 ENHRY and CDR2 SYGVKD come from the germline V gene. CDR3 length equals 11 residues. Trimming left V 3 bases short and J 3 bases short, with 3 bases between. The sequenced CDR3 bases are TGTGCCATCAGTGACAGCTACGAG. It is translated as CAISDSYE. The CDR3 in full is CAISDSYEQYF.

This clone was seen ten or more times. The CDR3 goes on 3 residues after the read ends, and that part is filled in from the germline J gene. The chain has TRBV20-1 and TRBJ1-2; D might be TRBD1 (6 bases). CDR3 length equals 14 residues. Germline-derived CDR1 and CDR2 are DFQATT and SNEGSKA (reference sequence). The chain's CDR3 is CSTKPKQGQLGYTF. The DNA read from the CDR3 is TGCAGCACCAAACCAAAACAGGGTCAGTTGGGC.

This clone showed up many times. CDR3 sequence reads: CSARPMETQYF. CDR3 bases read: TGCAGTGCTAGACCCATGGAGACC. The chain employs TRBV20-1 and TRBJ2-5; D not resolved. The CDR3 end lies 3 residues beyond the end of the read and is filled in from the germline J gene. The CDR3 consists of 11 residues. CDR1 is DFQATT and CDR2 is SNEGSKA in the germline V gene (reference sequence). V was cut by 2 bases and J by 5 bases, with 6 bases left in between.

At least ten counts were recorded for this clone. CDR3 DNA (partial): TGCAGTGCTATTAGGACAGGGGCCGCCTTTAACTATGGC. Amino acids: CSAIRTGAAFNYG. The complete CDR3 sequence is CSAIRTGAAFNYGYTF. The chain is built from TRBV20-1 and TRBJ1-2; 9 nucleotides line up with TRBD1. With the read ending 3 residues before the CDR3 end, the germline J gene is used to fill in that end. The germline gives CDR1 DFQATT, CDR2 SNEGSKA (reference sequence). J gave up 1 base and V 4 bases, and 10 bases lay outside the gene matches. There are 16 residues in the CDR3.

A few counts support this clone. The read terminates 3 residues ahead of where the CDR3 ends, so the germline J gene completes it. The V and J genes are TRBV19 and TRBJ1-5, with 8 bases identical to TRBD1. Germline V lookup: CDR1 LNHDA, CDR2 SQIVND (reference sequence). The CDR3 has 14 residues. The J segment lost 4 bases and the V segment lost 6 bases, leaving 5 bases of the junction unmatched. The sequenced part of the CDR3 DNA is TGTGCCAGTAGCCGGGACAGGTGGAATCAGCCC. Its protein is CASSRDRWNQP. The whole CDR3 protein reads CASSRDRWNQPQHF.

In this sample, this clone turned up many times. The CDR3 sequence is CASSITKSSYEQYF. The sequenced part of the CDR3 DNA is TGTGCCAGTAGTATTACAAAGAGCTCCTACGAG. The rearrangement uses TRBV19 and TRBJ2-7; D unresolved. Read sequence stops 3 residues before the CDR3 end, and the germline J gene provides the missing end. V was pared by 3 bases and J by 0 bases, with 9 bases between. This CDR3 has 14 residues. Germline CDR1 LNHDA, CDR2 SQIVND (reference sequence).

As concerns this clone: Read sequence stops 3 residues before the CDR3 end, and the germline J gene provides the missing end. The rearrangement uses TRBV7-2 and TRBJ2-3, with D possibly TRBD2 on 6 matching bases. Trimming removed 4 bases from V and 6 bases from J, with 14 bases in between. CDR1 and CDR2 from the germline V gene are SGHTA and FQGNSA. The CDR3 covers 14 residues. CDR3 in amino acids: CASSSPTSRDTQYF. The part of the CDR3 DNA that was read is TGTGCCAGCAGCTCCCCTACTAGCCGGGATACG.

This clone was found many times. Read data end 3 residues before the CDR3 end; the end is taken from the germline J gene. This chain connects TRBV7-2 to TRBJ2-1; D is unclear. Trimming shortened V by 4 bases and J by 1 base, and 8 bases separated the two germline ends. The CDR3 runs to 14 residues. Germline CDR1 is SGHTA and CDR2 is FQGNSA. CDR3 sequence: CASSSSVSYNEQFF. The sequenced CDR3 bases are TGTGCCAGCAGCTCGTCCGTATCCTACAATGAG.

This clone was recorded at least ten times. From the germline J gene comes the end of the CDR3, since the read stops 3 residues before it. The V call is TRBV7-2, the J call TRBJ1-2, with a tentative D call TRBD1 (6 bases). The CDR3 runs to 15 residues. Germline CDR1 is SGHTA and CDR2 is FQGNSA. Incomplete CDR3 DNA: TGTGCCAGCAGCCAACACTCGGGGGGGGCTCTAGGC. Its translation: CASSQHSGGALG. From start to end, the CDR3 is CASSQHSGGALGYTF.

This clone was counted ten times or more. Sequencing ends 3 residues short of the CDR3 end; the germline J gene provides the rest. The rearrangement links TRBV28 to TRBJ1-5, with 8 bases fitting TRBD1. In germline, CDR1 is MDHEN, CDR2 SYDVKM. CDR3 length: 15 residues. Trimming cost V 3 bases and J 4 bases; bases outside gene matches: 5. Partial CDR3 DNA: TGTGCCAGCAGTTTGATGCGGACAGGGAATCAGCCC. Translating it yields CASSLMRTGNQP. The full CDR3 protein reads CASSLMRTGNQPQHF.

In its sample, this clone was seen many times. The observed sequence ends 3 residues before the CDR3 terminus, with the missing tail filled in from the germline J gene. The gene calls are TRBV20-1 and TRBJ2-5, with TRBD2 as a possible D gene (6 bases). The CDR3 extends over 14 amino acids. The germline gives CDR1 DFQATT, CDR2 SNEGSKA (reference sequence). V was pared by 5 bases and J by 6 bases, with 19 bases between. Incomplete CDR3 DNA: TGCAGTGCTTCCGGGAGACTAGGATCCAAGACC. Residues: CSASGRLGSKT. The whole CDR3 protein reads CSASGRLGSKTQYF.

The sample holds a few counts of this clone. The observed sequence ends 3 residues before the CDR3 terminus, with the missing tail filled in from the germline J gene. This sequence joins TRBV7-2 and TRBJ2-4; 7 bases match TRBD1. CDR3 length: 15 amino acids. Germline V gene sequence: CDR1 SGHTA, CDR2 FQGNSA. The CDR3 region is CASSLGAGGVRGQYF. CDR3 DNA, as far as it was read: TGTGCCAGCAGCTTAGGCGCAGGGGGAGTAAGGGGT.

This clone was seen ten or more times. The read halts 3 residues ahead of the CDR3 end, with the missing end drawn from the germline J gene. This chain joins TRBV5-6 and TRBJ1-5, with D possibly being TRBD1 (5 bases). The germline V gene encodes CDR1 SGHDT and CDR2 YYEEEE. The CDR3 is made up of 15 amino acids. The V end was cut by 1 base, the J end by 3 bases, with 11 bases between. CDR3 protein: CASSLSWDYNQPQHF. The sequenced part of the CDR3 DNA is TGTGCCAGCAGCTTGTCTTGGGACTACAATCAGCCC. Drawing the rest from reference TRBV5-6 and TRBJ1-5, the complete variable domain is DAGVTQSPTHLIKTRGQQVTLRCSPKSGHDTVSWYQQALGQGPQFIFQYYEEEERQRGNFPDRFSGHQFPNYSSELNVNALLLGDSALYLCASSLSWDYNQPQHFGDGTRLSIL.

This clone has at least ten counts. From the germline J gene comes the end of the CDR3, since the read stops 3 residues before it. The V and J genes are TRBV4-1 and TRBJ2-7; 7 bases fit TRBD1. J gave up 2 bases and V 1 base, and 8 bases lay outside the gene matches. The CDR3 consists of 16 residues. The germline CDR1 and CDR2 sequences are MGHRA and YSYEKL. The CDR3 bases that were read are TGCGCCAGCAGCCAAGTTGCACAGGGGACAACCTACGAG. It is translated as CASSQVAQGTTYE. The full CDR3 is CASSQVAQGTTYEQYF.